The clone carrying this T cell receptor (beta chain) has only one observation. Its antigen remains unknown. This entry comes from a study of T cell responses to AZD1222 COVID-19 vaccine. Study-wide results and limits: The donor group comprised mostly white British people and more females; the analysis possibly underestimated clonal diversity. In the spike-specific TCR repertoire, nearly half reportedly target unmutated variant regions.

TCRdb's table, derived via immunoSEQ multiplex PCR, lists solely in-frame clones and lacks some. Here the sample spans more than 120,000 clones, approximately 94% being singletons. The material was peripheral blood, obtained on day 0 of AZD1222 vaccination. This clonotype originated in an adult in good health.

The CDR3 bases are TGTGCCAGCTCCCCTCGCGGGAAGGGGAGCGAGACCCAGTACTTC. Amino acids: CASSPRGKGSETQYF. The V call is TRBV18, the J call TRBJ2-5; perhaps TRBD2 as D (6 bases). In germline, CDR1 is KGHSH, CDR2 LQKENI. V gave up 6 bases and J gave up 5 bases, with 19 bases separating them. The CDR3 is 15 residues long. The whole variable domain, remainder taken from reference TRBV18 and TRBJ2-5, is NAGVMQNPRHLVRRRGQEARLRCSPMKGHSHVYWYRQLPEEGLKFMVYLQKENIIDESGMPKERFSAEFPKEGPSILRIQQVVRGDSAAYFCASSPRGKGSETQYFGPGTRLLVL.